This paragraph reports one T cell receptor (beta chain). This table comes from immunoSEQ multiplex PCR, and its TCRdb copy is limited to in-frame clones, with some not included. Of 130,000 to 150,000 clones listed, around 90% were seen once; the top ten hold 4.9%. The data belong to a study of control samples from healthy donors and cancer patients. V gave up 1 base and J gave up 9 bases, with 16 bases separating them. The germline CDR1 and CDR2 sequences are SGHNT and YENEEA. The CDR3 spans 15 residues. The chain recombines TRBV11-3 with TRBJ2-1; D is possibly TRBD2 (5 bases). The sequencing input was blood. The source of this sequence is a man aged 25 to 40 in good health. As DNA, the CDR3 is TGTGCCAGCAGCTTAGGGGAGAAAGCCGTAGGTGAGCAGTTCTTC. It encodes CASSLGEKAVGEQFF.